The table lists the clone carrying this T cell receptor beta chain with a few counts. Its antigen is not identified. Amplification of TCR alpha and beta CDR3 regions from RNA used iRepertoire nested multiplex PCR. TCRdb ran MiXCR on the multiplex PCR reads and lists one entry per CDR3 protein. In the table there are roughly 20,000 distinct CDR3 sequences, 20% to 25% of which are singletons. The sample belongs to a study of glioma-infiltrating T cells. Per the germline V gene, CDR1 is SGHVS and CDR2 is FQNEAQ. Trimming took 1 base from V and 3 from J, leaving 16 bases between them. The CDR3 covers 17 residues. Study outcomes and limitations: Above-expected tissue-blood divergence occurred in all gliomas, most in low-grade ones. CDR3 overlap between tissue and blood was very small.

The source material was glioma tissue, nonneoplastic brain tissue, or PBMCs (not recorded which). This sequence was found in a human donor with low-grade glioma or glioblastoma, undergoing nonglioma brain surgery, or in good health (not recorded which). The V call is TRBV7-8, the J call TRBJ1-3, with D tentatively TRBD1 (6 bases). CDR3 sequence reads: CASSLVRLGAIGNTIYF. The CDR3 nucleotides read TGTGCCAGCAGCTTAGTGAGGCTGGGGGCTATTGGAAACACCATATATTTT.